This T cell receptor beta chain emerged from a study of T cells after yellow fever vaccination (dated by TCRdb to about 2019). Describing the broader study: Libraries from fractions with low cell numbers were prepared with the SMART-Seq v4 Ultra Low Input RNA kit. Bulk TCR alpha and beta repertoires were sequenced longitudinally to track T-cell clones before and after primary and booster YFV17D yellow fever vaccination. Two healthy male donors made up the cohort, one aged 18 to 30 years and the other aged 30 to 39 years. Blood was drawn at multiple timepoints before and after primary and secondary immunization, with bulk PBMC replicates and cell subsets isolated. Overall results and qualifications from the work: A small share of clonotypes was detected in both CD4 and CD8 compartments, with the overlap likely arising from convergent recombination. After the booster, most clones that had expanded after primary vaccination were detected again (nearly 98% of CD4 and about 88% of CD8), suggesting broad maintenance of memory. Computational filtering was needed because FACS-sorted repertoires could contain abundant contaminating clonotypes from the bulk population. The study included only a couple of donors, which limits how far the findings can be generalized. The secondary T-cell response was weaker than the primary response but faster, peaking on day 5 instead of day 15.

V sheds 1 base and J sheds 6 bases, leaving 15 bases between their ends. The CDR1 and CDR2 encoded by the germline V gene are ENHRY and SYGVKD. The CDR3, from cysteine to phenylalanine, totals 15 residues. Only the CDR3 portion is preserved as DNA: 45 bases, with reading frame beginning at the first base. TCR cDNA was synthesized by 5'RACE template switching, through which a universal primer site and unique molecular identifiers were introduced. Priming of cDNA synthesis was performed from both the TCR alpha and TCR beta constant segments. Library amplification involved two PCR steps, and the second step added sample barcodes and sequencing adapters. Libraries were sequenced on Illumina HiSeq 2500 (2x100 bp) or NovaSeq (2x150 bp). The authors processed their data as follows. Demultiplexing of reads and collapsing into UMI consensus sequences were performed with MIGEC, and V(D)J alignment was carried out with MiXCR. Using edgeR on replicate PBMC samples, clonotypes were called vaccine-responding if FDR was below 0.01 and the log2 fold change was above 5 up to day 15. Each bulk clonotype was labeled CD4 or CD8 based on which sequenced repertoire, CD4 or CD8, contained the clonotype at higher abundance. The public reads were reanalyzed by TCRdb: fastp trimming at Q25, MiXCR alignment, in-frame beta chains only. All rows with the same CDR3 protein become a single entry with the most common DNA and genes. TCRdb, not the authors, supplied the V and J calls. The sample table contains about 630,000 distinct CDR3 sequences; only one count was recorded for 9% to 15% of them. The ten largest clones capture more than 12% of the sample.

Of note for this clonotype: No antigen is known for it. The input lacks base qualities; no much larger clone sits a single base away.

The sample's treatment or condition label is to be understood as: live attenuated yellow fever vaccine strain. At each blood-draw timepoint, two biological replicates of bulk PBMCs were collected. PBMCs were isolated from peripheral blood using a standard Ficoll-Paque protocol. TriZol was used to extract RNA from bulk PBMCs, from CD4 and CD8 fractions, and from dextramer-positive and dextramer-negative fractions. This TCR was recovered from a man aged 25-45 years who received the YFV17D yellow fever vaccine. Recombination linked TRBV10-3 to TRBJ2-5; no D gene is confidently identified. The input for sequencing was PBMCs, taken on the day of the yellow fever booster vaccination. This receptor has the CDR3 CAISELEQGRKTQYF. The sequenced DNA: TGTGCCATCAGTGAGTTAGAGCAAGGGCGGAAGACCCAGTACTTC.